This T cell receptor (beta chain) stems from a study of post-analysis software for immune sequencing data. Each TCR beta cDNA library carried unique molecular identifiers. TCRdb re-called the PCR reads with MiXCR, one entry per CDR3 protein. The sample lists about 770,000 distinct CDR3 sequences, roughly 46% occurring once. For this clonotype: What it recognizes is unknown.

There are 14 residues in the CDR3. V was trimmed by 5 bases and J by 7 bases, leaving 18 bases between them. Germline CDR1 is DFQATT and CDR2 is SNEGSKA (reference sequence). Points from the study as a whole: When patients were compared with controls, 4 or 5 TRBV segments were more frequent, TRBV5-6, TRBV5-1 and TRBV20-1 among them.

This TCR derives from a girl aged 10 to 17 with multiple sclerosis. The V call is TRBV20-1, the J call TRBJ2-1; perhaps TRBD2 as D (6 bases). Sequenced sample: blood. CDR3 in amino acids: CSASSGWVGNEQFF. DNA of the CDR3: TGCAGTGCTTCCAGCGGGTGGGTCGGGAATGAGCAGTTCTTC.